These 11 T cell receptor beta chains came from one sample sequenced in a study of T cell responses to AZD1222 COVID-19 vaccine. This table comes from immunoSEQ multiplex PCR, and its TCRdb copy is limited to in-frame clones, with some not included. The table has approximately 110,000 clones, roughly 84% seen once. Specimen: peripheral blood, collected on day 0 of AZD1222 vaccination. Every receptor here comes from an adult in good health.

The count of this clone is one. The V and J genes are TRBV4-2 and TRBJ1-6; D unclear. CDR1 is LGHNA and CDR2 is YNFKEQ in the germline V gene. This CDR3 has 17 amino acids. Trimming stripped 0 bases from V and 9 bases from J, with 18 bases between. CDR3 amino acids: CASSQESKVDLGSPLHF. CDR3 bases: TGTGCCAGCAGCCAAGAATCCAAGGTGGATCTGGGTTCACCCCTCCACTTT.

The chain joins TRBV7-3 to TRBJ1-1; D not resolved. With 4 bases removed from V and 0 bases from J, the gap between germline ends came to 6 bases. Germline assignment: CDR1 SGHTA and CDR2 FQGTGA. The CDR3 runs to 13 residues. The CDR3 coding sequence is TGTGCCAGCAGCTGGGCGGTGAACACTGAAGCTTTCTTT. As protein: CASSWAVNTEAFF.

The J gene is TRBJ2-6, the V gene TRBV7-8; D may be TRBD1 or TRBD2 (5 bases each). Per the germline V gene, CDR1 is SGHVS and CDR2 is FQNEAQ. Trimming took off 8 bases at V and 0 bases at J, with 5 bases between the two ends. CDR3 length: 13 residues. The CDR3 region is CASGTSGANVLTF. The CDR3 bases are TGTGCCAGCGGGACCTCTGGGGCCAACGTCCTGACTTTC.

The chain couples TRBV14 to TRBJ1-1, with 9 bases aligning to TRBD1. The CDR3 runs to 19 residues. The ends lost 4 bases at V and 7 bases at J; junction bases unmatched: 22. Germline V gives CDR1 SGHDN, CDR2 FVKESK. CDR3 nucleotide sequence: TGTGCCAGCAGCCGTGATGAGGCCTACAGGGGGACAGGGTTCAATGAAGCTTTCTTT. This sequence encodes CASSRDEAYRGTGFNEAFF.

The rearrangement links TRBV5-4 to TRBJ2-5, with 9 bases fitting TRBD1. Germline values: CDR1 SGHNT, CDR2 YYREEE (reference sequence). J was trimmed by 5 bases and V by 0 bases; bases with no gene match: 8. The CDR3 is 16 amino acids. CDR3 nucleotides: TGTGCCAGCAGCTTGGTTAACAGGGGGCAGGGGGAGACCCAGTACTTC. The encoded protein is CASSLVNRGQGETQYF.

The chain uses TRBV5-1 and TRBJ2-7, with D perhaps being TRBD1 or TRBD2 (6 bases each). V lost 6 bases and J 2 bases, leaving 21 bases between the germline ends. In germline, CDR1 is SGHRS, CDR2 YFSETQ. This CDR3 is 16 amino acids long. CDR3 loop: CASNPPTAGEAYEQYF. The CDR3 DNA sequence: TGCGCCAGCAACCCCCCCACGGCAGGGGAGGCCTACGAGCAGTACTTC.

The rearrangement links TRBV5-4 to TRBJ2-7; TRBD2 aligns across 8 bases. The V segment lost 3 bases and the J segment 3 bases; nucleotides outside the gene matches: 8. Germline CDR1 SGHNT, CDR2 YYREEE (reference sequence). The CDR3 contains 15 residues. The CDR3 DNA reads as TGTGCCAGCAGCTCCGGGACTAGAATAGACTACGAGCAGTACTTC. Translation gives CASSSGTRIDYEQYF. The full variable domain, with the rest looked up from reference TRBV5-4 and TRBJ2-7, is ETGVTQSPTHLIKTRGQQVTLRCSSQSGHNTVSWYQQALGQGPQFIFQYYREEENGRGNFPPRFSGLQFPNYSSELNVNALELDDSALYLCASSSGTRIDYEQYFGPGTRLTVT.

CDR3 nucleotides: TGTGCCAGCAGCTTTAGGCACTCCTACGAGCAGTACTTC. This translates into CASSFRHSYEQYF. V is TRBV7-2 and J is TRBJ2-7; D not resolved. The germline CDR1 and CDR2 sequences are SGHTA and FQGNSA. The CDR3 extends over 13 amino acids. Trimming removed 3 bases at V and 0 bases at J, with 6 bases between.

The chain is built from TRBV28 and TRBJ2-3, with TRBD1 matching 7 bases. V dropped 7 bases and J dropped 0; count of bases not matched to a gene: 4. CDR1 and CDR2 from the germline V gene are MDHEN and SYDVKM. The CDR3 is 14 residues long. Here the CDR3 reads CASILGGSTDTQYF. CDR3 nucleotide sequence: TGTGCCAGCATATTAGGGGGCAGCACAGATACGCAGTATTTT. The entire variable domain, with the rest obtained from reference TRBV28 and TRBJ2-3, is as follows: DVKVTQSSRYLVKRTGEKVFLECVQDMDHENMFWYRQDPGLGLRLIYFSYDVKMKEKGDIPEGYSVSREKKERFSLILESASTNQTSMYLCASILGGSTDTQYFGPGTRLTVL.

The chain links TRBV29-1 to TRBJ2-7, with D possibly TRBD1 on 5 matching bases. The V end was cut by 7 bases, the J end by 2 bases, with 15 bases between. Germline lookup yields CDR1 SQVTM and CDR2 ANQGSEA. The CDR3 consists of 13 residues. CDR3: CSARTPITYEQYF. The CDR3 bases are TGCAGCGCTAGGACACCGATAACCTACGAGCAGTACTTC.

This clone was recorded a few times. This chain connects TRBV13 to TRBJ1-1; tentative D call: TRBD1 (5 bases). The germline V gene has CDR1 PRHDT and CDR2 FYEKMQ (reference sequence). Trimming removed 7 bases from V and 11 bases from J, with 20 bases in between. The CDR3 consists of 13 residues. CDR3 protein: CASNSGAPGRAFF. The CDR3 nucleotides read TGTGCCAGCAACAGTGGGGCACCGGGGCGGGCTTTCTTT.